A selection of T cell receptor beta chains follows, all from one sample in a study of T cell changes during pregnancy in multiple sclerosis. TCRdb's copy holds only in-frame clones and misses some; the assay was immunoSEQ multiplex PCR. The sample includes about 53,000 clones, 92% of them seen just once. Source: CD4+ T cells from peripheral blood mononuclear cells, taken in the third trimester of pregnancy. The source of these receptors is a female donor with multiple sclerosis, enrolled in a pregnancy study. Both conserved end residues are part of each CDR3. Fields, in order: V gene, clone size, D gene, J gene, CDR3 protein, CDR3 DNA. The D gene is left open where the match is weak. A row's size may be missing; if present it is once, few, many or a size class.

V gene: TRBV7-9; clone size: .; D gene: TRBD2; J gene: TRBJ2-3; CDR3 protein: CASSLQLAGGLTDTQYF; CDR3 DNA: TGTGCCAGCAGCTTACAACTAGCGGGGGGGCTCACAGATACGCAGTATTTT
V gene: TRBV18; clone size: .; D gene: TRBD2; J gene: TRBJ2-3; CDR3 protein: CASSPRGGADTQYF; CDR3 DNA: TGTGCCAGCTCACCACGGGGGGGGGCAGATACGCAGTATTTT
V gene: TRBV12-5; clone size: once; D gene: TRBD1; J gene: TRBJ2-2; CDR3 protein: CASGLARQGGGELFF; CDR3 DNA: TGTGCTAGTGGTTTGGCCCGACAGGGTGGCGGGGAGCTGTTTTTT
V gene: TRBV9; clone size: .; D gene: .; J gene: TRBJ2-6; CDR3 protein: CASSVAEDGSGANVLTF; CDR3 DNA: TGTGCCAGCAGCGTAGCGGAGGACGGCTCTGGGGCCAACGTCCTGACTTTC
V gene: TRBV30; clone size: .; D gene: .; J gene: TRBJ2-5; CDR3 protein: CAWSVVWDTKETQYF; CDR3 DNA: TGTGCCTGGAGTGTTGTGTGGGACACCAAAGAGACCCAGTACTTC
V gene: TRBV5-1; clone size: .; D gene: TRBD1; J gene: TRBJ1-5; CDR3 protein: CASSRQGNQPQHF; CDR3 DNA: TGCGCCAGCAGCAGACAGGGTAATCAGCCCCAGCATTTT
V gene: TRBV28; clone size: .; D gene: TRBD1; J gene: TRBJ1-5; CDR3 protein: CASRETGVGTYSNQPQHF; CDR3 DNA: TGTGCCAGCAGGGAAACAGGGGTCGGAACTTATAGCAATCAGCCCCAGCATTTT
V gene: TRBV19; clone size: once; D gene: .; J gene: TRBJ1-2; CDR3 protein: CASSKGQSYGYTF; CDR3 DNA: TGTGCCAGTAGTAAGGGGCAGAGCTATGGCTACACCTTC
V gene: TRBV19; clone size: .; D gene: .; J gene: TRBJ2-7; CDR3 protein: CASSMGRGDEQYF; CDR3 DNA: TGTGCCAGTAGTATGGGCAGGGGCGACGAGCAGTACTTC
V gene: TRBV9; clone size: .; D gene: .; J gene: TRBJ2-6; CDR3 protein: CASSRHQGLITGANVLTF; CDR3 DNA: TGTGCCAGCAGCCGACACCAGGGACTTATAACTGGGGCCAACGTCCTGACTTTC
V gene: TRBV7-2; clone size: .; D gene: TRBD2; J gene: TRBJ2-3; CDR3 protein: CASSLAGGLATDTQYF; CDR3 DNA: TGTGCCAGCAGCTTAGCGGGCGGACTAGCGACAGATACGCAGTATTTT
V gene: TRBV27; clone size: .; D gene: .; J gene: TRBJ1-2; CDR3 protein: CASSATGFRGYTF; CDR3 DNA: TGTGCCAGCAGTGCTACAGGGTTTCGCGGCTACACCTTC
V gene: TRBV15; clone size: .; D gene: .; J gene: TRBJ1-2; CDR3 protein: CATSVQVIPNYGYTF; CDR3 DNA: TGTGCCACCAGCGTTCAGGTGATTCCTAACTATGGCTACACCTTC
V gene: TRBV5-1; clone size: .; D gene: .; J gene: TRBJ2-5; CDR3 protein: CASGLGGQETQYF; CDR3 DNA: TGCGCCAGCGGTCTGGGAGGCCAAGAGACCCAGTACTTC
V gene: TRBV5-1; clone size: .; D gene: TRBD2; J gene: TRBJ2-7; CDR3 protein: CASSLAGVGYGGNNREQYF; CDR3 DNA: TGCGCCAGCAGCTTGGCCGGAGTTGGATACGGGGGGAATAATCGCGAGCAGTACTTC
V gene: TRBV10-1; clone size: few; D gene: .; J gene: TRBJ1-3; CDR3 protein: CASSDTRGNTIYF; CDR3 DNA: TGCGCCAGCAGTGACACCAGAGGAAACACCATATATTTT
V gene: TRBV5-1; clone size: .; D gene: .; J gene: TRBJ2-5; CDR3 protein: CASSFQGQETQYF; CDR3 DNA: TGCGCCAGCAGCTTTCAGGGCCAAGAGACCCAGTACTTC
V gene: TRBV18; clone size: .; D gene: TRBD2; J gene: TRBJ2-1; CDR3 protein: CASSGTSGGSWNEQFF; CDR3 DNA: TGTGCCAGCTCAGGGACTAGCGGGGGGTCGTGGAATGAGCAGTTCTTC
V gene: TRBV7-2; clone size: .; D gene: .; J gene: TRBJ1-6; CDR3 protein: CASSLLAESYNSPLHF; CDR3 DNA: TGTGCCAGCAGCTTGTTAGCGGAATCTTATAATTCACCCCTCCACTTT
V gene: TRBV19; clone size: .; D gene: TRBD2; J gene: TRBJ2-1; CDR3 protein: CASSTQLAGGIYNEQFF; CDR3 DNA: TGTGCCAGTAGTACGCAACTAGCGGGGGGGATATACAATGAGCAGTTCTTC
V gene: TRBV29-1; clone size: .; D gene: .; J gene: TRBJ1-1; CDR3 protein: CSVDGDWNTEAFF; CDR3 DNA: TGCAGCGTTGACGGGGACTGGAACACTGAAGCTTTCTTT
V gene: TRBV6-5; clone size: .; D gene: .; J gene: TRBJ2-3; CDR3 protein: CASAAESTDTQYF; CDR3 DNA: TGTGCCAGCGCGGCAGAGAGCACAGATACGCAGTATTTT
V gene: TRBV7-2; clone size: .; D gene: .; J gene: TRBJ2-1; CDR3 protein: CASSKTGTYSYNEQFF; CDR3 DNA: TGTGCCAGCAGCAAAACCGGGACTTACTCCTACAATGAGCAGTTCTTC
V gene: TRBV5-6; clone size: .; D gene: .; J gene: TRBJ2-1; CDR3 protein: CASSLTRQEKGNEQFF; CDR3 DNA: TGTGCCAGCAGCTTGACTCGACAGGAAAAAGGCAATGAGCAGTTCTTC
V gene: TRBV19; clone size: .; D gene: .; J gene: TRBJ1-2; CDR3 protein: CASSIDGRGNYGYTF; CDR3 DNA: TGTGCCAGTAGTATAGATGGCAGGGGTAACTATGGCTACACCTTC
V gene: TRBV10-2; clone size: .; D gene: .; J gene: TRBJ2-3; CDR3 protein: CASSEFQSGYLATDTQYF; CDR3 DNA: TGCGCCAGCAGTGAGTTTCAGTCAGGATACTTGGCTACAGATACGCAGTATTTT
V gene: TRBV5-6; clone size: .; D gene: .; J gene: TRBJ1-6; CDR3 protein: CATQGGNSPLHF; CDR3 DNA: TGTGCCACTCAGGGAGGTAATTCACCCCTCCACTTT
V gene: TRBV2; clone size: .; D gene: .; J gene: TRBJ1-6; CDR3 protein: CASSPEAGVNSPLHF; CDR3 DNA: TGTGCCAGCAGCCCCGAGGCAGGGGTTAATTCACCCCTCCACTTT
V gene: TRBV9; clone size: .; D gene: TRBD1; J gene: TRBJ1-2; CDR3 protein: CASSRPTGEAYGYTF; CDR3 DNA: TGTGCCAGCAGCCGTCCTACAGGGGAGGCCTATGGCTACACCTTC
V gene: TRBV7-3; clone size: .; D gene: .; J gene: TRBJ2-7; CDR3 protein: CASSTGQSYEQYF; CDR3 DNA: TGTGCCAGCAGCACTGGACAGTCCTACGAGCAGTACTTC
V gene: TRBV27; clone size: .; D gene: TRBD1; J gene: TRBJ2-7; CDR3 protein: CASSYGQGAREQYF; CDR3 DNA: TGTGCCAGCAGTTACGGACAGGGGGCGAGGGAGCAGTACTTC
V gene: TRBV7-8; clone size: .; D gene: .; J gene: TRBJ2-7; CDR3 protein: CASSPRRGLTYEQYF; CDR3 DNA: TGTGCCAGCAGCCCACGTAGGGGTCTGACCTACGAGCAGTACTTC
V gene: TRBV7-3; clone size: .; D gene: TRBD2; J gene: TRBJ2-2; CDR3 protein: CASSYSLGGSRELFF; CDR3 DNA: TGTGCCAGCAGCTATAGCCTAGGCGGGAGCAGGGAGCTGTTTTTT
V gene: TRBV7-9; clone size: once; D gene: .; J gene: TRBJ1-2; CDR3 protein: CASSLGGRADGYTF; CDR3 DNA: TGTGCCAGCAGCTTAGGTGGGAGGGCGGATGGCTACACCTTC
V gene: TRBV6-6; clone size: .; D gene: TRBD1; J gene: TRBJ2-3; CDR3 protein: CASTYGQGGLDTQYF; CDR3 DNA: TGTGCCAGCACCTATGGACAGGGCGGCCTAGATACGCAGTATTTT
V gene: TRBV2; clone size: .; D gene: TRBD1; J gene: TRBJ1-1; CDR3 protein: CASRAPGTGNTEAFF; CDR3 DNA: TGTGCCAGCAGGGCCCCCGGGACAGGGAACACTGAAGCTTTCTTT
V gene: TRBV5-1; clone size: .; D gene: .; J gene: TRBJ1-2; CDR3 protein: CASSEGLNNYGYTF; CDR3 DNA: TGCGCCAGCAGCGAGGGACTGAATAACTATGGCTACACCTTC
V gene: TRBV19; clone size: .; D gene: .; J gene: TRBJ1-1; CDR3 protein: CASSTTGNTEAFF; CDR3 DNA: TGTGCCAGTAGTACCACAGGGAACACTGAAGCTTTCTTT
V gene: TRBV5-4; clone size: .; D gene: TRBD1; J gene: TRBJ2-1; CDR3 protein: CASSKGGQGKYNEQFF; CDR3 DNA: TGTGCCAGCAGCAAAGGGGGACAGGGGAAATACAATGAGCAGTTCTTC
V gene: TRBV9; clone size: .; D gene: TRBD1; J gene: TRBJ1-4; CDR3 protein: CASSTRQGASNEKLFF; CDR3 DNA: TGTGCCAGCAGCACCCGACAGGGGGCGAGTAATGAAAAACTGTTTTTT
V gene: TRBV14; clone size: .; D gene: .; J gene: TRBJ1-2; CDR3 protein: CASSQTGGYTF; CDR3 DNA: TGTGCCAGCAGCCAAACCGGGGGCTACACCTTC
V gene: TRBV6-1; clone size: .; D gene: .; J gene: TRBJ1-2; CDR3 protein: CASSGRDSSTWSGYTF; CDR3 DNA: TGTGCCAGCAGTGGCCGGGACTCCTCGACTTGGAGTGGCTACACCTTC
V gene: TRBV11-3; clone size: .; D gene: .; J gene: TRBJ1-6; CDR3 protein: CASSPGNSPLHF; CDR3 DNA: TGTGCCAGCAGTCCAGGGAATTCACCCCTCCACTTT
V gene: TRBV5-6; clone size: .; D gene: .; J gene: TRBJ2-5; CDR3 protein: CASSLGSGASRGETQYF; CDR3 DNA: TGTGCCAGCAGCTTGGGGTCGGGGGCCTCGCGGGGGGAGACCCAGTACTTC
V gene: TRBV29-1; clone size: few; D gene: TRBD1; J gene: TRBJ1-1; CDR3 protein: CSVDNRGSREAFF; CDR3 DNA: TGCAGCGTTGACAACAGGGGGTCGAGAGAAGCTTTCTTT
V gene: TRBV4-1; clone size: .; D gene: .; J gene: TRBJ1-1; CDR3 protein: CASSPIGTRPRGEAFF; CDR3 DNA: TGCGCCAGCAGCCCGATTGGGACACGACCGCGTGGTGAAGCTTTCTTT
V gene: TRBV2; clone size: .; D gene: .; J gene: TRBJ2-3; CDR3 protein: CASSDTYTQYF; CDR3 DNA: TGTGCCAGCAGTGATACATATACGCAGTATTTT
V gene: TRBV9; clone size: .; D gene: TRBD2; J gene: TRBJ2-5; CDR3 protein: CASSVTSGNQETQYF; CDR3 DNA: TGTGCCAGCAGCGTCACTAGCGGGAATCAAGAGACCCAGTACTTC
V gene: TRBV2; clone size: once; D gene: TRBD2; J gene: TRBJ2-5; CDR3 protein: CASRGGPRETQYF; CDR3 DNA: TGTGCCAGCCGCGGGGGGCCGCGGGAGACCCAGTACTTC
V gene: TRBV7-9; clone size: .; D gene: .; J gene: TRBJ1-2; CDR3 protein: CASSLAAGDGYGYTF; CDR3 DNA: TGTGCCAGCAGCTTAGCCGCGGGGGATGGCTATGGCTACACCTTC
V gene: TRBV11-1; clone size: .; D gene: .; J gene: TRBJ2-5; CDR3 protein: CASSPGPEGFLGGETQYF; CDR3 DNA: TGTGCCAGCAGCCCTGGGCCCGAGGGCTTTTTAGGTGGAGAGACCCAGTACTTC
V gene: TRBV5-6; clone size: .; D gene: .; J gene: TRBJ1-5; CDR3 protein: CASSLAGRDSPGNQPQHF; CDR3 DNA: TGTGCCAGCAGCTTGGCCGGTCGAGACAGCCCCGGCAATCAGCCCCAGCATTTT
V gene: TRBV19; clone size: .; D gene: .; J gene: TRBJ1-1; CDR3 protein: CASIDPGSENTEAFF; CDR3 DNA: TGTGCCAGTATCGATCCGGGGTCGGAGAACACTGAAGCTTTCTTT
V gene: TRBV7-7; clone size: .; D gene: TRBD2; J gene: TRBJ2-3; CDR3 protein: CASSQTSGGGDTQYF; CDR3 DNA: TGTGCTAGCAGCCAGACTAGCGGGGGTGGAGATACGCAGTATTTT